This is a list of T cell receptor beta chains from one sample in a study of blood T cell repertoires in COVID-19. The repertoire was sequenced with immunoSEQ multiplex PCR; TCRdb's copy has only in-frame clones and lacks some. The repertoire has about 210,000 clones, 75% to 90% of them found once; the top ten carry less than 0.75%. Sequences were obtained from peripheral blood. The origin of the receptors is a middle-aged man with acute or convalescent COVID-19. The conserved cysteine and the conserved F or W are not part of the CDR3 here. D genes are given only for firm matches.

D: TRBD2
V: TRBV5-1
J: TRBJ2-7
CDR3: ASSLEGGLAQGEQY

D: NA
V: TRBV15
J: TRBJ1-3
CDR3: ATSRRTFPSGNTIY

D: NA
V: TRBV27
J: TRBJ2-3
CDR3: ASSSPGASGTDTQY

D: TRBD1
V: TRBV11-2
J: TRBJ1-6
CDR3: ASSFSTGVSTAGNSPLH

D: NA
V: TRBV5-1
J: TRBJ1-6
CDR3: ASSFPEGNSPLH

D: TRBD1
V: TRBV28
J: TRBJ2-7
CDR3: ASSTGTGGFEQY

D: NA
V: TRBV5-6
J: TRBJ2-3
CDR3: ASSLGRDTQY

D: NA
V: TRBV7-3
J: TRBJ2-5
CDR3: ASSSTATTGETQY

D: NA
V: TRBV7-9
J: TRBJ1-1
CDR3: ASSPPNTEAF

D: NA
V: TRBV5-1
J: TRBJ1-6
CDR3: ASSLQGWSPLH

D: TRBD1
V: TRBV24-1
J: TRBJ1-1
CDR3: ATRPTTGTGAPEAF

D: NA
V: TRBV10-3
J: TRBJ1-1
CDR3: AIRPTRVGTEAF

D: TRBD2
V: TRBV5-5
J: TRBJ2-7
CDR3: ASSLGLAGNIYEQY

D: TRBD1
V: TRBV6-2/TRBV6-3
J: TRBJ2-7
CDR3: ASSLPHPLARTGRHEQY

D: TRBD1
V: TRBV28
J: TRBJ1-4
CDR3: ASTENKDREKLF

D: TRBD2
V: TRBV28
J: TRBJ2-4
CDR3: ASSLAGGPEAKNIQY

D: NA
V: TRBV29-1
J: TRBJ2-2
CDR3: SVALTNTGELF

D: NA
V: TRBV5-1
J: TRBJ2-4
CDR3: ASSQGGGQDIQY

D: TRBD2
V: TRBV4-1
J: TRBJ2-3
CDR3: ASSQDVGGLAGNTDTQY

D: TRBD1
V: TRBV19
J: TRBJ2-7
CDR3: ASSSSGTGDPYEQY

D: NA
V: TRBV28
J: TRBJ1-1
CDR3: ASSLGGSGNTEAF

D: TRBD1
V: TRBV27
J: TRBJ2-7
CDR3: ASSLRRDRGSYEQY

D: TRBD2
V: TRBV5-1
J: TRBJ2-5
CDR3: ASSIVRLAEQETQY

D: NA
V: TRBV30
J: TRBJ1-3
CDR3: AWSVLGSLFLAGALGNTIY

D: TRBD1
V: TRBV6-6
J: TRBJ2-7
CDR3: ASSRSRQGSEQY

D: TRBD1
V: TRBV28
J: TRBJ2-7
CDR3: ASSSGQGVSYEQY

D: TRBD2
V: TRBV27
J: TRBJ2-7
CDR3: ASSFRGGAYEQY

D: TRBD1
V: TRBV29-1
J: TRBJ1-2
CDR3: SVMTGLVFGYT

D: TRBD1
V: TRBV4-1
J: TRBJ1-4
CDR3: ASSQAPGTGAEKLF

D: TRBD2
V: TRBV5-1
J: TRBJ2-1
CDR3: ASSPRTSGKGDEQF

D: TRBD2
V: TRBV28
J: TRBJ2-7
CDR3: ASSTGTSGITLSYEQY

D: TRBD1
V: TRBV12-3/TRBV12-4
J: TRBJ2-3
CDR3: ASNKDRVGTQY

D: TRBD1
V: TRBV30
J: TRBJ1-5
CDR3: AWSFTGGQPQH

D: NA
V: TRBV3-1/TRBV3-2
J: TRBJ1-1
CDR3: ASSPGGLITEAF

D: NA
V: TRBV12-3/TRBV12-4
J: TRBJ2-1
CDR3: ASSLAGGGWQF

D: TRBD2
V: TRBV10-3
J: TRBJ2-1
CDR3: ASGLADYNEQF

D: TRBD2
V: TRBV7-6
J: TRBJ2-7
CDR3: ASSIRTSGSYEQY